Following are 15 T cell receptor beta chains from one sample sequenced in a study of CD8+CD57+ T cells in acquired aplastic anemia. The template for TCR beta VDJ and CDR3 sequence profiling was genomic DNA. MiXCR, applied by TCRdb to the reads, yields one record per CDR3 protein. The data contain 300,000 or so distinct CDR3 sequences, approximately 58% of them singletons. Previously, flow cytometry had revealed CD8+CD57+ cell expansion in the patients chosen for sequencing. Sequencing was performed on sorted CD4+, CD8+, or CD8+CD57+ T cells (not recorded which) from PBMCs. Every receptor here comes from a human donor with aplastic anemia.

A single count supports this clonotype. V and J are TRBV10-3 and TRBJ2-1; TRBD2 aligns across 14 bases. The CDR3 is made up of 14 amino acids. V shed 5 bases, J shed 7 bases, and the junction held 1 base outside the gene matches. Per the germline V gene, CDR1 is ENHRY and CDR2 is SYGVKD. The chain's CDR3 is CAISRLAGGNEQFF. CDR3 DNA sequence: TGTGCCATCAGTAGACTAGCGGGGGGGAATGAGCAGTTCTTC.

This clonotype was recorded only once. The J gene is TRBJ2-7, the V gene TRBV7-3; a weak D match, TRBD1 (6 bases). The germline V and J ends were trimmed by 2 bases and 7 bases, with 12 bases remaining between them. This CDR3 is 13 amino acids long. CDR1 and CDR2 (germline): SGHTA, FQGTGA. The CDR3 loop reads CASSLDQGREQYF. The DNA for the CDR3 is TGTGCCAGCAGCTTAGACCAGGGGCGGGAGCAGTACTTC.

This chain links TRBV7-2 with TRBJ2-7; TRBD2 aligns across 8 bases. CDR3 length equals 15 residues. CDR1 SGHTA and CDR2 FQGNSA come from the germline V gene. Trimming removed 5 bases from V and 0 bases from J; junction bases left unmatched: 6. CDR3 nucleotides: TGTGCCAGCAGCCCTAGCGGGCCTAGCTCCTACGAGCAGTACTTC. It yields the protein CASSPSGPSSYEQYF.

This clonotype was seen at least ten times. The chain combines TRBV27 with TRBJ2-7; D is perhaps TRBD1 or TRBD2 (5 bases each). The CDR3 has 14 residues. Germline-derived CDR1 and CDR2 are MNHEY and SMNVEV (reference sequence). V was trimmed by 2 bases and J by 4 bases, leaving 12 bases between them. The DNA of the CDR3 is TGTGCCAGCAGTTTACGGGGTTGGGGGTACGAGCAGTACTTC. It translates to CASSLRGWGYEQYF.

V and J are TRBV20-1 and TRBJ2-7; D may be TRBD1 or TRBD2 (5 bases each). CDR3 length equals 13 residues. V lost 6 bases to trimming and J lost 0 bases, with 12 bases between them. From germline, CDR1 is DFQATT and CDR2 SNEGSKA (reference sequence). CDR3 sequence reads: CSAIRDHSYEQYF. DNA of the CDR3: TGCAGTGCCATCCGGGACCACTCCTACGAGCAGTACTTC.

Many counts were recorded for this clonotype. The V call is TRBV6-5, the J call TRBJ2-1; 8 positions match TRBD1. Germline V CDR1 and CDR2: MNHEY, SVGAGI. The CDR3 consists of 12 residues. Losses at the gene ends were 6 bases for V and 9 bases for J; bases not matched to a gene: 4. For the CDR3, the DNA is TGTGCCAGCAGGACTACAGGGGGTGAGCAGTTCTTC. This encodes CASRTTGGEQFF.

The rearrangement uses TRBV20-1 and TRBJ2-1, with TRBD2 matching 8 bases. The CDR3 runs 15 residues. The germline V gene encodes CDR1 DFQATT and CDR2 SNEGSKA (reference sequence). V dropped 1 base and J dropped 2; count of bases not matched to a gene: 4. CDR3: CSARVGTSAYNEQFF. In DNA, the CDR3 is TGCAGTGCTAGAGTTGGGACTAGTGCCTACAATGAGCAGTTCTTC.

The chain has TRBV19 and TRBJ1-6; D gene ambiguous. Germline V gene lookup returns CDR1 LNHDA and CDR2 SQIVND (reference sequence). Trimming removed 6 bases at V and 3 bases at J, with 9 bases between. The CDR3 length is 14 residues. CDR3 in amino acids: CASRDRDYNSPLHF. CDR3 DNA: TGTGCCAGTAGAGATCGGGACTATAATTCACCCCTCCACTTT.

This clonotype was found many times. The CDR3, as DNA: TGTGCCAGCAGCGAGGACAGGGTGCCAGGGCTCAACTATGGCTACACCTTC. This gives the protein CASSEDRVPGLNYGYTF. The chain joins TRBV12-3 or TRBV12-4 to TRBJ1-2; 8 bases map to TRBD1. Germline trimming cut 6 bases from V and 2 bases from J; bases unmatched to any gene: 14. The CDR3 sequence is 17 residues long.

With regard to this clonotype: This could be a read error, since a much larger clone is one nucleotide away. The chain joins TRBV6-1 to TRBJ2-1; D is possibly TRBD2 (5 bases). The length of the CDR3 is 15 residues. Germline V gene sequence: CDR1 MNHNS, CDR2 SASEGT. Trimming stripped 1 base from V and 12 bases from J, with 19 bases between. CDR3 DNA: TGTGCCAGCAGTGAAGACGTACTTTTAGCGTTTGGGCAGTTCTTC. It translates to CASSEDVLLAFGQFF.

The chain uses TRBV7-2 and TRBJ1-5; TRBD1 aligns across 11 bases. This CDR3 contains 14 residues. CDR1 is SGHTA and CDR2 is FQGNSA in the germline V gene. Trimming cost V 3 bases and J 5 bases; bases outside gene matches: 0. The CDR3 DNA is TGTGCCAGCAGCTTGGACAGGGGGCATCAGCCCCAGCATTTT. This translates into CASSLDRGHQPQHF.

The V gene is TRBV6-6, the J gene TRBJ2-7; TRBD2 aligns across 9 bases. J was trimmed by 2 bases and V by 6 bases; bases with no gene match: 8. Germline values: CDR1 MNHNY, CDR2 SVGAGI (reference sequence). There are 15 residues in the CDR3. The CDR3 region is CASSLLAGQTYEQYF. The CDR3 DNA reads TGTGCCAGCAGCCTGCTAGCGGGACAAACCTACGAGCAGTACTTC.

The rearrangement uses TRBV2 and TRBJ2-3; D is ambiguous. The CDR3 is 10 residues long. Trimming removed 8 bases at V and 6 bases at J, with 6 bases between. The germline V gene encodes CDR1 SNHLY and CDR2 FYNNEI. CDR3 region: CASGKDTQYF. The CDR3 DNA reads as TGTGCCAGCGGGAAGGATACGCAGTATTTT. Together with reference TRBV2 and TRBJ2-3, the CDR3 gives the full variable domain: EPEVTQTPSHQVTQMGQEVILRCVPISNHLYFYWYRQILGQKVEFLVSFYNNEISEKSEIFDDQFSVERPDGSNFTLKIRSTKLEDSAMYFCASGKDTQYFGPGTRLTVL.

V usage is TRBV9 and J usage is TRBJ2-3, with 15 nucleotides matching TRBD2. CDR1 and CDR2 from the germline V gene are SGDLS and YYNGEE. V lost 3 bases, J lost 7 bases, and 6 bases stayed unmatched. The CDR3 spans 16 residues. The CDR3 DNA sequence: TGTGCCAGCAGCGACCGGACTAGCGGGAGGGCCAATACGCAGTATTTT. Translating gives CASSDRTSGRANTQYF.

This clonotype was observed many times. The chain combines TRBV7-2 with TRBJ2-7; D is undetermined. The CDR3 has 12 amino acids. From germline, CDR1 is SGHTA and CDR2 FQGNSA. Trimming removed 6 bases from V and 0 bases from J, with 6 bases in between. The CDR3: CASSPTSYEQYF. CDR3 sequence (DNA): TGTGCCAGCAGTCCTACCTCCTACGAGCAGTACTTC.